This TCR beta chain was sequenced for a study of blood T cell repertoires in COVID-19. Looking at the study overall: Acute-phase and convalescent COVID-19 samples originated in the United States, Italy and Spain. The analysed material was cDNA or gDNA that came from T cells, B-cell-depleted T cells, or PBMCs.

This clone was detected only a few times. Libraries were prepared by immunoSEQ multiplex PCR; TCRdb keeps only in-frame clonotypes and omits some of them. The data show 56,000 or so clones, with around 89% seen just once and 20% to 25% held by the top ten. The sequenced sample consisted of peripheral blood. This sequence originates from a human donor in a cohort sampled during active COVID-19.

The CDR3 loop reads CASSFRDSRQPQHF. The CDR3 region has the DNA TGTGCCAGCAGCTTTCGGGATTCGCGGCAGCCCCAGCATTTT. The V call is TRBV5-6, the J call TRBJ1-5, with D unclear. The CDR3 covers 14 residues. The germline gives CDR1 SGHDT, CDR2 YYEEEE. Deletions cut 2 bases from V and 7 bases from J, with 13 bases between. The variable domain in full, completed from reference TRBV5-6 and TRBJ1-5, reads DAGVTQSPTHLIKTRGQQVTLRCSPKSGHDTVSWYQQALGQGPQFIFQYYEEEERQRGNFPDRFSGHQFPNYSSELNVNALLLGDSALYLCASSFRDSRQPQHFGDGTRLSIL.